The present T cell receptor beta chain was sequenced within a study of post-analysis software for immune sequencing data. About the research overall: Disease courses included relapsing-remitting, secondary progressive and progressive-relapsing multiple sclerosis.

Study-wide findings and caveats: Controls showed significantly higher normalized Chao1 diversity than did multiple sclerosis patients. There were roughly 5 TRBV segments more frequent in patients than controls, and TRBV5-6, TRBV5-1 and TRBV20-1 were among them.

A note on this clonotype: Its antigen remains unidentified.

Presence of unique molecular identifiers characterized the TCR beta cDNA libraries. When roughly 0.9 to 10 million T cells were used, they gave 500,000 or so cDNA molecules. MiXCR, run by TCRdb on the PCR reads, gives a single entry per CDR3 protein. This sample has 650,000 to 900,000 distinct CDR3 sequences, with around 45% found just once. There are 16 residues in the CDR3. Trimming took 0 bases from V and 7 from J; bases not matched to a gene: 8. Germline V gene sequence: CDR1 ENHRY, CDR2 SYGVKD. The source of this sequence is a girl between 10 and 17 years old with multiple sclerosis. The sequencing sample was made of blood. The chain is built from TRBV10-3 and TRBJ2-1; TRBD2 matches 8 bases. Written as DNA, the CDR3 is TGTGCCATCAGTGAGTCCGGGGGGGACTCCGGAAATGAGCAGTTCTTC. This gives the protein CAISESGGDSGNEQFF.